A selection of T cell receptor beta chains follows, all from one sample in a study of blood T cell repertoires in COVID-19. This table comes from immunoSEQ multiplex PCR, and its TCRdb copy is limited to in-frame clones, with some not included. The sample lists some 510,000 clones, roughly 90% occurring once. The specimen sequenced was PBMCs or T cells enriched from blood (not recorded which). The receptors here all came from a woman in her forties who had recovered from COVID-19. CDR3s include the opening cysteine and the closing phenylalanine or tryptophan. The D gene is left open where the match is weak. Clone sizes are given selectively: once, few, many, or a class where the clone is expanded.

size,D,V,J,DNA,CDR3
.,.,TRBV30,TRBJ1-3,TGTGCCTGGACCCCGACAGTACCCTCTGGAAACACCATATATTTT,CAWTPTVPSGNTIYF
.,TRBD1,TRBV2,TRBJ1-4,TGTGCCAGCAGATGGACAGGACCAGAAAAACTGTTTTTT,CASRWTGPEKLFF
once,.,TRBV19,TRBJ1-2,TGTGCCAGTAGTAACGACCCCGACAGGTTCTTGGATGGCTACACCTTC,CASSNDPDRFLDGYTF
few,.,TRBV3-1/TRBV3-2,TRBJ1-5,TGTGCCAGCAGTGGGCAGGGTGGCAATCAGCCCCAGCATTTT,CASSGQGGNQPQHF
.,TRBD1,TRBV7-2,TRBJ1-2,TGTGCCAGCAGCGAGTACGGGACAGGGTATGGCTACACCTTC,CASSEYGTGYGYTF
.,.,TRBV11-3,TRBJ1-1,TGTGCCAGCAGCCCGACGGGAAACACTGAAGCTTTCTTT,CASSPTGNTEAFF
.,TRBD2,TRBV5-4,TRBJ2-5,TGTGCCAGTTCGGCCGGGGGGGAAGAGACCCAGTACTTC,CASSAGGEETQYF
once,.,TRBV2,TRBJ1-3,TGTGCCAGCAGTGATTTGTTTGCGGTGATCTCTGGAAACACCATATATTTT,CASSDLFAVISGNTIYF
.,TRBD2,TRBV5-1,TRBJ2-1,TGCGCCAGCAGCTTAACTAGCGGGATGGTATATGAGCAGTTCTTC,CASSLTSGMVYEQFF
.,.,TRBV11-3,TRBJ2-3,TGTGCCAGCAGCTTAGTACACGGGAGCCCCACAGATACGCAGTATTTT,CASSLVHGSPTDTQYF
.,.,TRBV6-5,TRBJ2-3,TGTGCCAGCAGTCTTAGAACTACAGATACGCAGTATTTT,CASSLRTTDTQYF
.,.,TRBV5-1,TRBJ1-1,TGCGCCAGCAGCTTGGCCCGACGGGGGGCCACTGAAGCTTTCTTT,CASSLARRGATEAFF
.,.,TRBV29-1,TRBJ1-4,TGCAGCGTTGCGGGATCAACTAATGAAAAACTGTTTTTT,CSVAGSTNEKLFF
.,TRBD1,TRBV5-4,TRBJ1-2,TGTGCCAGCACCTCCGCGGGACAGACTACATTCTATGGCTACACCTTC,CASTSAGQTTFYGYTF
.,TRBD1,TRBV6-5,TRBJ2-7,TGTGCCAGCAGATCCGGGACAGACCCTTCCGAGCAGTACTTC,CASRSGTDPSEQYF
once,TRBD2,TRBV7-9,TRBJ2-3,TGTGCCAGCACACTCTGGACTAGCCTTAGCACAGATACGCAGTATTTT,CASTLWTSLSTDTQYF
.,.,TRBV6-5,TRBJ1-2,TGTGCCAGCAGTTACCGAACTCGACTACGCAACTATGGCTACACCTTC,CASSYRTRLRNYGYTF
.,.,TRBV7-8,TRBJ1-2,TGTGCCAGCAGCCCGGGGACACCCGCTCCCGGCTACACCTTC,CASSPGTPAPGYTF
once,.,TRBV14,TRBJ1-6,TGTGCCAGCAGCCAAGAATGGGGAGGTAATTCACCCCTCCACTTT,CASSQEWGGNSPLHF
.,.,TRBV30,TRBJ1-3,TGTGCCTGGAGTGTGTCCCGGAACACCATATATTTT,CAWSVSRNTIYF
.,.,TRBV19,TRBJ1-3,TGTGCCAGTAGTAAACAGGCCTCTGGAAACACCATATATTTT,CASSKQASGNTIYF
.,TRBD1,TRBV13,TRBJ1-6,TGTGCCAGCAGCGACGGGACAGGGGAAAATTCACCCCTCCACTTT,CASSDGTGENSPLHF
.,.,TRBV18,TRBJ1-1,TGTGCCAGCTCACCACCGGAGGGACGGGGAACTGAAGCTTTCTTT,CASSPPEGRGTEAFF
.,TRBD1,TRBV3-1/TRBV3-2,TRBJ2-3,TGTGCCAGCAGCCAAGGCCGCCGGGACAGAGATACGCAGTATTTT,CASSQGRRDRDTQYF
.,TRBD2,TRBV28,TRBJ2-7,TGTGCCAGCAGGATGCTAGGGGGTACAGCGGGAGGCAGGTACGAGCAGTACTTC,CASRMLGGTAGGRYEQYF
.,TRBD2,TRBV18,TRBJ2-1,TGTGCCAGCTCACGGACAGCGGGAGATTCGTTCAATGAGCAGTTCTTC,CASSRTAGDSFNEQFF
.,TRBD2,TRBV13,TRBJ2-3,TGTGCCAGCAGCCTTAATGGTGGGGGAGGGCCACATACGCAGTATTTT,CASSLNGGGGPHTQYF
.,.,TRBV5-1,TRBJ1-3,TGCGCCAGCAGCTTGTGGGGGGGAGAAAACACCATATATTTT,CASSLWGGENTIYF